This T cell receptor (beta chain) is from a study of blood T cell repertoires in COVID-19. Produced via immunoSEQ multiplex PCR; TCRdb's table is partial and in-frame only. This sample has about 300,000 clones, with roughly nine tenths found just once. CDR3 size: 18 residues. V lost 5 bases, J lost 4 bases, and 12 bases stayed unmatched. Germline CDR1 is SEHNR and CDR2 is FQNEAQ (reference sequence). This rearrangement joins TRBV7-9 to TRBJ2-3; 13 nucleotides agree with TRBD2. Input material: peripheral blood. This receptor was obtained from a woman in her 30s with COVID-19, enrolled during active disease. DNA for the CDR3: TGTGCCAGCAGCCAAATCAAACTAGCGGGGGGGCTAGCAGATACGCAGTATTTT. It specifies CASSQIKLAGGLADTQYF.